This TCR beta chain came from a study of siplizumab effects on memory and regulatory T cells. Germline V gene sequence: CDR1 SGHTA, CDR2 FQGNSA. The CDR3 covers 14 residues. Trimming removed 0 bases from V and 2 bases from J, with 6 bases in between. Profiled with immunoSEQ multiplex PCR; TCRdb holds only in-frame clones, not every one. The repertoire consists of about 97,000 clones, with approximately 90% occurring once and the leading ten covering about 1.1%. Findings and limits, study-wide: Researchers did not confirm the suppressive function of proliferating Tregs from siplizumab cultures.

Remarks on this clone: Its antigen is unknown.

This TCR derives from a human donor in good health. The source material was CD4+ T cells sorted from blood. V and J are TRBV7-2 and TRBJ2-3, with D unclear. DNA of the CDR3: TGTGCCAGCAGCTTAGCTACGGTCACAGATACGCAGTATTTT. It yields the protein CASSLATVTDTQYF.